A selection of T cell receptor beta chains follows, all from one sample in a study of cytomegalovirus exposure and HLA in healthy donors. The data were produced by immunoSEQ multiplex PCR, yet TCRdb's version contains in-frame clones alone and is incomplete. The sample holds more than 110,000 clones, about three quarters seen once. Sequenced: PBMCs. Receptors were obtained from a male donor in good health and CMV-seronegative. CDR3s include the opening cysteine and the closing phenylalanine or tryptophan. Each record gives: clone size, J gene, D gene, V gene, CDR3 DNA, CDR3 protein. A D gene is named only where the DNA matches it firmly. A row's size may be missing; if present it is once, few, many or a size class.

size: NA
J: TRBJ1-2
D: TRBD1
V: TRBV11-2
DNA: TGTGCCAGCTGTCCCGTTACAGGGGACTATGGCTACACCTTC
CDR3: CASCPVTGDYGYTF

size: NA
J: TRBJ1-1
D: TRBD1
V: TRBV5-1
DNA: TGCGCCAGCAGCCCGGAGACAGGGGAGAACACTGAAGCTTTCTTT
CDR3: CASSPETGENTEAFF

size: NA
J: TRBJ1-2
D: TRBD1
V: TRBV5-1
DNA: TGCGCCAGCAGCTTGGGTCCCGGGACAGTACGATATGGCTACACCTTC
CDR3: CASSLGPGTVRYGYTF

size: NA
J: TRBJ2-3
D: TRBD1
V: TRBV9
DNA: TGTGCCAGCAGCCCAGGGTCGGGGACAGAGGTAGATACGCAGTATTTT
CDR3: CASSPGSGTEVDTQYF

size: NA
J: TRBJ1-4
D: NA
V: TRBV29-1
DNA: TGCAGCGTTGCTTGGGGGGTTGAAAAACTGTTTTTT
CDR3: CSVAWGVEKLFF

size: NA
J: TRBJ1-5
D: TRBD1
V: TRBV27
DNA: TGTGCCAGCAGTACCGACAGGGCTCAGCCCCAGCATTTT
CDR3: CASSTDRAQPQHF

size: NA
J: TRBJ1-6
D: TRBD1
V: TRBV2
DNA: TGTGCCAGCAGCGGGACAGGGAGCCACAATTCACCCCTCCACTTT
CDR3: CASSGTGSHNSPLHF

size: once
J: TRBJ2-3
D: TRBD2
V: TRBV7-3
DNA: TGTGCCAGCAGCTTAGCGGCTAGCGGAATCACAGATACGCAGTATTTT
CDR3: CASSLAASGITDTQYF

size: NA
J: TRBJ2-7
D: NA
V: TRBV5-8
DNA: TGTGCCAGCAGCTTGGGGGACTTTAACGGAGAGCAGTACTTC
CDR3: CASSLGDFNGEQYF

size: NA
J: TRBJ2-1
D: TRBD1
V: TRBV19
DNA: TGTGCCAGTATCAAAGGGGGCTCCTTAAACAATGAGCAGTTCTTC
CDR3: CASIKGGSLNNEQFF

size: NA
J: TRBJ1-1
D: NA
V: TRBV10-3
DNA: TGTGCCATCAGTGAGTCGACGGGGGTCGGCACTGAAGCTTTCTTT
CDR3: CAISESTGVGTEAFF

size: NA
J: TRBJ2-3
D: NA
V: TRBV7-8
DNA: TGTGCCAGCAGTCCTAATACACAGGTGACAGATACGCAGTATTTT
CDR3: CASSPNTQVTDTQYF

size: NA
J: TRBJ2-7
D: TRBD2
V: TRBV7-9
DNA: TGTTCCAGCAGCTTAGTTCCTAGCGGATACTCCTACGAGCAGTATTTC
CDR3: CSSSLVPSGYSYEQYF

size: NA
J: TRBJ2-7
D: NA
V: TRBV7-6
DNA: TGTGCCAGCAGCCTTACAGGGAAATCCTACGAGCAGTACTTC
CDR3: CASSLTGKSYEQYF

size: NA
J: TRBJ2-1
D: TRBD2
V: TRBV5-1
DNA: TGCGCCAGCAGCTTTAAAGTAAGCGGGAGTTCTAATGAGCAGTTCTTC
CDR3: CASSFKVSGSSNEQFF

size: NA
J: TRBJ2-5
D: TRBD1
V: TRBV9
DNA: TGTGCCAGCAGCCCCAGTCCCCGACAGGGGGAGACCCAGTACTTC
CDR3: CASSPSPRQGETQYF

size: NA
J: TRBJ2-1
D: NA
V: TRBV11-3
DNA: TGTGCCAGCAGCTTCTTTCCTAGCAATGAGCAGTTCTTC
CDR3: CASSFFPSNEQFF

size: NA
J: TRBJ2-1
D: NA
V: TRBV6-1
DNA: TGTGCCAGCAGTGAAGAATTTTCGCTAGCGCACAATGAGCAGTTCTTC
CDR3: CASSEEFSLAHNEQFF

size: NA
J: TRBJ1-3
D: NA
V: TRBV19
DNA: TGTGCCAGTACCCTATCCGTCACTGGCTCTGGAAACACCATATATTTT
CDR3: CASTLSVTGSGNTIYF

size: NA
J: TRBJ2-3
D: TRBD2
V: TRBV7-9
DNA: TGTGCCAGCAGCCCCCCGGCGGGTAGCGGGGGCACAGATACGCAGTATTTT
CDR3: CASSPPAGSGGTDTQYF

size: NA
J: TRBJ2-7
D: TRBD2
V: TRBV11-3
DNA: TGTGCCAGCAGCCCAGGTACTAGCGGGAGAGTGCGCGAGCAGTACTTC
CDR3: CASSPGTSGRVREQYF

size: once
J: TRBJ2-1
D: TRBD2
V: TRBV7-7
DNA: TGTGCTAGCAGCTTTCGGGAGGGATGGAGCTCCTACAATGAGCAGTTCTTC
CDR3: CASSFREGWSSYNEQFF

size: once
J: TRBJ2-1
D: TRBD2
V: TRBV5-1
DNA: TGCGCCAGCAGCTTGGGGTTTCTAGCGGGAGGTAATGAGCAGTTCTTC
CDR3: CASSLGFLAGGNEQFF

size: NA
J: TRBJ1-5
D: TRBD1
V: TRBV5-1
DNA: TGCGCCAGCAGCTTGGGACAGGGGGCCCAGCCCCAGCATTTT
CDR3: CASSLGQGAQPQHF

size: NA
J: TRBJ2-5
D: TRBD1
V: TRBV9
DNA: TGTGCCAGCAGCGGGCGGGAGTATACGACAGGGGGAAACCAAGAGACCCAGTACTTC
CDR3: CASSGREYTTGGNQETQYF

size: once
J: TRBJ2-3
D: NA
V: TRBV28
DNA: TGTGCCAGCAGTTTAGGAGGCCTGAGCACAGATACGCAGTATTTT
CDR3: CASSLGGLSTDTQYF

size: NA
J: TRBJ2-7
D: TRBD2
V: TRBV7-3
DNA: TGTGCCAGCAGCTTAAGACACGGGAGGGAGTACGCGCAGTACTTC
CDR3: CASSLRHGREYAQYF

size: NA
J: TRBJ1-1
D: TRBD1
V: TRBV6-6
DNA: TGTGCCAGCAGGCGGGACAGCTCTTCCACTGAAGCTTTCTTT
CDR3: CASRRDSSSTEAFF

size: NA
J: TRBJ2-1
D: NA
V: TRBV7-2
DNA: TGTGCCAGCAGCTTACAGCGGAACTACAATGAGCAGTTCTTC
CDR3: CASSLQRNYNEQFF

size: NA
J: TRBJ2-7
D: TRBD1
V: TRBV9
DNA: TGTGCCAGCAGCGTAGCTACAGGGGGCAACGAGCAGTACTTC
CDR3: CASSVATGGNEQYF

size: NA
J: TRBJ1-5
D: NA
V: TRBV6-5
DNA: TGTGCCAGCAGCTACTCACCCCGGAATCAGCCCCAGCATTTT
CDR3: CASSYSPRNQPQHF

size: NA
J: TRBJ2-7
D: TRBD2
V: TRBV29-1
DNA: TGCAGCGTTCTTGGACTAGCGGGGGTCTCCTACGAGCAGTACTTC
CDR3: CSVLGLAGVSYEQYF

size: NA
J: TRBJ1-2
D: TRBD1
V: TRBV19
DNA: TGTGCCAGTAGTGAGACAGGGGTTTTTGGCTACACCTTC
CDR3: CASSETGVFGYTF

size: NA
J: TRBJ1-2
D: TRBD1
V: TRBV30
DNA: TGTGCCTGGAACTTACTGGACAGGGCGGAAGGCTACACCTTC
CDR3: CAWNLLDRAEGYTF

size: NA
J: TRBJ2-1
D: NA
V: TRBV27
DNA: TGTGCCAGCAGTTTATACCGCAGGGACAATGAGCAGTTCTTC
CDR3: CASSLYRRDNEQFF

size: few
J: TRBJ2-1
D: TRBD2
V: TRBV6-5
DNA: TGTGCCAGCAGCAATTCAGCGGGGGGGTACAATGAGCAGTTCTTC
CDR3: CASSNSAGGYNEQFF

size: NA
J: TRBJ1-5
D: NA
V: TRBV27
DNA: TGTGCCAGCAGGTCCGGGACAAAGGATCAGCCCCAGCATTTT
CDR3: CASRSGTKDQPQHF

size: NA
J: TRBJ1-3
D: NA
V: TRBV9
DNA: TGTGCCAGCAGCGTCCCGCCCGGGCAGGGTAAAAACACCATATATTTT
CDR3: CASSVPPGQGKNTIYF

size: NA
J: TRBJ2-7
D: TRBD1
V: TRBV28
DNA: TGTGCCAGCAGTTTTTCCAACAGGGGTTTGAAGAACGAGCAGTACTTC
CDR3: CASSFSNRGLKNEQYF

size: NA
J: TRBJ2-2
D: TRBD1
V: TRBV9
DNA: TGTGCCAGCAGGGGACAGGCTAACGCCGGGGAGCTGTTTTTT
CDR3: CASRGQANAGELFF

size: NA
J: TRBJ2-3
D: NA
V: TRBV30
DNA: TGTGCCTGGAGTGCCGGTGGCACAGATACGCAGTATTTT
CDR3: CAWSAGGTDTQYF

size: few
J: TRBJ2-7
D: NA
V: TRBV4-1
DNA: TGCGCCAGCAGCCAAGATAACGGAGGGTTCTACGAGCAGTACTTC
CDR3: CASSQDNGGFYEQYF

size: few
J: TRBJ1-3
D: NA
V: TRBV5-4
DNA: TGTGCCAGCAGCCTCCCTTCTCTGTCTGGAAACACCATATATTTT
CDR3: CASSLPSLSGNTIYF

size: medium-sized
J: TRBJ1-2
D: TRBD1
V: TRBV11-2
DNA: TGTGCCAGCAGCTTAGATCAGGGACAGGGATTTGACTACTATGGCTACACCTTC
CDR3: CASSLDQGQGFDYYGYTF

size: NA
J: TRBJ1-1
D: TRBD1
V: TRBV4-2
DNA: TGTGCCAGCAGCCAAGACCAGGGGGGCACTGAAGCTTTCTTT
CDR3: CASSQDQGGTEAFF

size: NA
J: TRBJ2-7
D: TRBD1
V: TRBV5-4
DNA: TGTGCCAGCAGCTTGTCCCGACAGGGGAGCTACGAGCAGTACTTC
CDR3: CASSLSRQGSYEQYF

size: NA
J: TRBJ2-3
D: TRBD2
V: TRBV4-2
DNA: TGTGCCAGCAGCCAAGCGACTAGCGGGGGGGTCACAGATACGCAGTATTTT
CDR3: CASSQATSGGVTDTQYF

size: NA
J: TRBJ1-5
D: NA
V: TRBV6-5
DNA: TGTGCCAGCAGGCCTCAGGAGGAGACCAATCAGCCCCAGCATTTT
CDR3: CASRPQEETNQPQHF

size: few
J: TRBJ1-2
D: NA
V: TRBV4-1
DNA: TGCGCCAGCAGCCAAGAGTTTAAGCGCTATCAGGGCTATGGCTACACCTTC
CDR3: CASSQEFKRYQGYGYTF

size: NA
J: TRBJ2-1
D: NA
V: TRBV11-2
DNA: TGTGCCAGCAGCTCTCAACAGAATTACAATGAGCAGTTCTTC
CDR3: CASSSQQNYNEQFF

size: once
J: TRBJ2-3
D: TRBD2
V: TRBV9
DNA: TGTGCCAGCAGCCCATATAGCGGGGGGGCGGAAGATACGCAGTATTTT
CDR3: CASSPYSGGAEDTQYF

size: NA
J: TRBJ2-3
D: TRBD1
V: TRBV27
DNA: TGTGCCAGCAGGAAGACAGGGTTGAGGGCCACAGATACGCAGTATTTT
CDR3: CASRKTGLRATDTQYF

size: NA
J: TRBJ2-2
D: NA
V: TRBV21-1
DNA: TGTGCCAGCAGCCGGGACAGGGGATCCGGGGAGCTGTTTTTT
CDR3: CASSRDRGSGELFF

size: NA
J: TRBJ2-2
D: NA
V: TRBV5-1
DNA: TGCGCCAGCAGCTTGGCCCGGACTTCTACCGGGGAGCTGTTTTTT
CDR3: CASSLARTSTGELFF

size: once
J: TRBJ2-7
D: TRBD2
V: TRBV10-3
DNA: TGTGCCATCAGTGAGTCGTCCGGGAGGAGGGTCGAGCAGTACTTC
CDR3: CAISESSGRRVEQYF

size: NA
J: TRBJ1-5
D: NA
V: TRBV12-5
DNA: TGTGCTAGTGGTTTGGTATTGACGGGGGAAGGCAATCAGCCCCAGCATTTT
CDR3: CASGLVLTGEGNQPQHF

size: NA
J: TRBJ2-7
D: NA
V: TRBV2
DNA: TGTGCCAGCACGCGTACGAGAGCCTACGAGCAGTACTTC
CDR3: CASTRTRAYEQYF

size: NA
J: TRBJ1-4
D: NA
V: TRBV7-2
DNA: TGTGCCAGCAGCTTAGAACTTTCAACTAATGAAAAACTGTTTTTT
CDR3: CASSLELSTNEKLFF

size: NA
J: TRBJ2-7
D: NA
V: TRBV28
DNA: TGTGCCACCTGGACAGACAGCCCCTACGAGCAGTACTTC
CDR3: CATWTDSPYEQYF

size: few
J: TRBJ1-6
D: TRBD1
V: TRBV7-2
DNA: TGTGCCAGCAGCTTCGGGACAGCCGTATACAATTCACCCCTCCACTTT
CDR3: CASSFGTAVYNSPLHF